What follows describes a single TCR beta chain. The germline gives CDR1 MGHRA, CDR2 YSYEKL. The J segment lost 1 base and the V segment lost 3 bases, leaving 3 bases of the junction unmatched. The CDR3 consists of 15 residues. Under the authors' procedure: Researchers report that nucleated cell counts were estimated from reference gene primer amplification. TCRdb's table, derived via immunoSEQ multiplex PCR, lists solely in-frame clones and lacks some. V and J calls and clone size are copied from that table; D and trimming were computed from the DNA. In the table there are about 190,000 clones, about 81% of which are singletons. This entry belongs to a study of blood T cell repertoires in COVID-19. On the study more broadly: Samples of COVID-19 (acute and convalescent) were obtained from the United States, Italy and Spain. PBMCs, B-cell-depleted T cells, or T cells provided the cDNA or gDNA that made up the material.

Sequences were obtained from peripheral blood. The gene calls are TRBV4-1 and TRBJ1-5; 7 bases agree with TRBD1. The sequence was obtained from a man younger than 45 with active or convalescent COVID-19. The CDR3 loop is CASSQGQISNQPQHF. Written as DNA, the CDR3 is TGCGCCAGCAGCCAGGGACAGATAAGCAATCAGCCCCAGCATTTT.